This T cell receptor (beta chain) was profiled in a study of blood T cell repertoires in COVID-19. Study background: The United States, Italy and Spain provided the acute and convalescent COVID-19 samples. PBMCs, B-cell-depleted T cells, or T cells provided the cDNA or gDNA that made up the material.

In the source study's methods: Reference gene primer amplification yielded estimated nucleated cell counts. TCRdb's table, derived via immunoSEQ multiplex PCR, lists solely in-frame clones and lacks some. V and J calls plus clone size are reproduced from that table; the DNA served to infer D and trimming. The table lists 110,000 or so clones, about 85% of them singletons. V was trimmed by 0 bases and J by 6 bases, leaving 9 bases between them. The CDR3 length is 13 residues. Germline CDR1 and CDR2: MNHEY and SVGAGI. The V and J genes are TRBV6-5 and TRBJ2-7; the D gene is possibly TRBD2 (5 bases). The sequence was obtained from a human donor in a cohort sampled during active COVID-19. Sample: peripheral blood. The CDR3 bases are TGTGCCAGCAGTTACTCGGGGAGTCGCGAGCAGTACTTC. It encodes CASSYSGSREQYF.